This TCR beta chain is from a study of T cell responses to AZD1222 COVID-19 vaccine. In the study overall: Pooling covered second doses at about 4 or about 12 weeks.

Sequencing was performed with immunoSEQ multiplex PCR; in TCRdb, only in-frame clones are kept and a portion is missing. The sample includes about 130,000 clones, about 90% of them seen just once. Note on this clone: Its antigen remains unidentified.

V was pared by 0 bases and J by 12 bases, with 16 bases between. CDR3 length: 14 residues. Germline V lookup: CDR1 LGHDT, CDR2 YNNKEL (reference sequence). Study-level results: At baseline, seropositivity was found in only a handful of AZD1222 recipients. Reportedly, close to half of spike-specific TCRs are directed against unmutated variant regions. Spike-specific TCR breadth rose after two AZD1222 doses, and depth rose as well.

Sequenced material: peripheral blood, taken on day 0 of AZD1222 vaccination. The V call is TRBV3-1 (or the pseudogene TRBV3-2), the J call TRBJ2-3; no definite D call. The sequence was obtained from an adult in good health. The CDR3 coding sequence is TGTGCCAGCAGCCAAGAAAATTTCCTGCAGCCCCAGTATTTT. Translating it yields CASSQENFLQPQYF.